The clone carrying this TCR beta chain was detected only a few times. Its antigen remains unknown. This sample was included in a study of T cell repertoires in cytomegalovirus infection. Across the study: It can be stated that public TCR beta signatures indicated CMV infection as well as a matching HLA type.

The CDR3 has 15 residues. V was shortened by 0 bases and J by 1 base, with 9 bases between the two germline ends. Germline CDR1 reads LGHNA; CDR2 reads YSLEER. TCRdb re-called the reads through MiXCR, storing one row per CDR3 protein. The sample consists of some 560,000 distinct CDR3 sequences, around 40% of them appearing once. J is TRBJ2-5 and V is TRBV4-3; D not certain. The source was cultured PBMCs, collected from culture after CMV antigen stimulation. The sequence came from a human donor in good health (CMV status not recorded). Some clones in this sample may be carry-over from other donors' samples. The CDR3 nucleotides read TGCGCCAGCAGCCAAGAAACATCCGGCCAAGAGACCCAGTACTTC. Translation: CASSQETSGQETQYF.